This entry lists 4 T cell receptor beta chains sequenced from one sample in a study of cytomegalovirus exposure and HLA in healthy donors (dated by TCRdb to the late 2010s). Receptor amplification or capture employed the immunoSEQ multiplex PCR assay. The multiplex PCR relied on a mix of 60 forward primers for TCR Vbeta segments and 13 reverse primers for TCR Jbeta segments. Sourced from immuneACCESS, this table was stored by TCRdb with only in-frame sequences that have V and J called. A share of the clones is absent; for the studies checked, an unresolved V gene accounts for under half, and the remainder has no known explanation. This sample holds 180,000 or so clones; roughly 83% were observed only once. Together, the top ten hold approximately 2.1% of the sample. The sequenced material came from PBMCs. These receptors all come from a woman aged 45-59 years in good health and CMV-seronegative.

The chain recombines TRBV7-3 with TRBJ2-3; D unresolved. Germline CDR1 reads SGHTA; CDR2 reads FQGTGA. Trimming removed 3 bases at V and 3 bases at J, with 10 bases between. The CDR3 has 14 residues. CDR3 sequence (DNA): TGTGCCAGCAGCTTTGGGTCGAGGACAGATACGCAGTATTTT. Protein sequence: CASSFGSRTDTQYF.

For this clone: Other nucleotide sequences from this sample produce the same CDR3. The chain is built from TRBV7-2 and TRBJ1-1, with a tentative D call TRBD1 (6 bases). Trimming pared 4 bases from V and 11 bases from J, leaving 14 bases between. CDR3 length equals 12 residues. Germline V gene sequence: CDR1 SGHTA, CDR2 FQGNSA. The CDR3 DNA follows: TGTGCCAGCAGCTCCACAGGGTTGGAGGCTTTCTTT. Translating it yields CASSSTGLEAFF.

The chain is built from TRBV5-4 and TRBJ1-1; D unclear. V was trimmed by 4 bases and J by 1 base, leaving 5 bases between them. The CDR3 is 12 amino acids. The germline CDR1 and CDR2 sequences are SGHNT and YYREEE (reference sequence). CDR3 nucleotides: TGTGCCAGCAGCCCAGGGAACACTGAAGCTTTCTTT. This gives the protein CASSPGNTEAFF.

The chain carries TRBV5-6 and TRBJ1-6, with D perhaps matching TRBD1 (5 bases). Germline V gene data show CDR1 as SGHDT and CDR2 as YYEEEE. This CDR3 has 15 residues. V was shortened by 2 bases and J by 2 bases, with 8 bases between the two germline ends. CDR3 loop: CASSLGGAYNSPLHF. CDR3 bases: TGTGCCAGCAGCTTAGGAGGGGCCTATAATTCACCCCTCCACTTT.